The present T cell receptor beta chain was sequenced within a study of Graves' ophthalmopathy and Graves' hyperthyroidism. The authors amplified TCR beta CDR3 regions from RNA transcripts. HTBI-primed RT-PCR formed the first round, and a multiplex PCR formed the second. TCRdb used MiXCR to reprocess the multiplex PCR reads, holding one entry per CDR3 protein. Among around 1.1 million distinct CDR3 sequences listed, around a third were seen once. V shed 7 bases and J shed 3 bases, with 18 bases lying between them. Germline values: CDR1 GTSNPN, CDR2 SVGIG (reference sequence). The CDR3 runs to 15 residues. Notes on the study in general: A model of 13 signatures distinguished ophthalmopathy from stable hyperthyroidism at less than 90% sensitivity and roughly 81% specificity.

Comments on this clonotype: The antigen is unknown.

This receptor was taken from an adult man with Graves' hyperthyroidism. The sequencing sample was made of peripheral blood or thyroid tissue (not recorded which). The chain carries TRBV30 and TRBJ1-4; possible D gene TRBD1, 5 bases. The CDR3 DNA sequence: TGTGCCTACAGTGAAGGCAGGGCGGCTAATGAAAAACTGTTTTTT. It translates to CAYSEGRAANEKLFF. Based on the CDR3 plus reference TRBV30 and TRBJ1-4, the full variable domain is SQTIHQWPATLVQPVGSPLSLECTVEGTSNPNLYWYRQAAGRGLQLLFYSVGIGQISSEVPQNLSASRPQDRQFILSSKKLLLSDSGFYLCAYSEGRAANEKLFFGSGTQLSVL.